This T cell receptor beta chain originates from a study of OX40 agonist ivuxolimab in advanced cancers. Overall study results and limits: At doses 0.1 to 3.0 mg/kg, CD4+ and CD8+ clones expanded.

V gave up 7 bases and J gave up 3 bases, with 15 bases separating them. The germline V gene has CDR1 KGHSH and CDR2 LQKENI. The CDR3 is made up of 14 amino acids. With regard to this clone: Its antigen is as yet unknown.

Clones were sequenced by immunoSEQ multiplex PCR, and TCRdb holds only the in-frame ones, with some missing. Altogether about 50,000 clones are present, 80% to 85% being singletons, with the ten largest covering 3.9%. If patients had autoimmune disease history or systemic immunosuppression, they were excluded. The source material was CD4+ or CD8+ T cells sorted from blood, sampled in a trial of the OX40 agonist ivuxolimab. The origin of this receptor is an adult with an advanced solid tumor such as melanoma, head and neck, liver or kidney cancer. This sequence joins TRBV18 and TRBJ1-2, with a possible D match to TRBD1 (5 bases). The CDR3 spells CASYEGVSDYGYTF. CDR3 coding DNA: TGTGCCAGCTATGAAGGGGTGTCCGACTATGGCTACACCTTC. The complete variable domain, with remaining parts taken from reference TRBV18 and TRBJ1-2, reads NAGVMQNPRHLVRRRGQEARLRCSPMKGHSHVYWYRQLPEEGLKFMVYLQKENIIDESGMPKERFSAEFPKEGPSILRIQQVVRGDSAAYFCASYEGVSDYGYTFGSGTRLTVV.